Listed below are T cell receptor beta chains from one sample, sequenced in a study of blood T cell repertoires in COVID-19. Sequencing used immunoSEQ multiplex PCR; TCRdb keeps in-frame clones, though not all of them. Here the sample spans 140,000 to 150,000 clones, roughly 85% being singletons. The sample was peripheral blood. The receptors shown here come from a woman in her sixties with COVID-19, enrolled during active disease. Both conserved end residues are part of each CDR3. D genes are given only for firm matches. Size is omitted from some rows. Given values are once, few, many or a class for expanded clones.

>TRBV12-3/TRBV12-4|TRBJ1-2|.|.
CASSPGQLYGYTF
TGTGCCAGCAGCCCAGGACAGCTTTATGGCTACACCTTC
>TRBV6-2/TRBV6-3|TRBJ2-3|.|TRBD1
CASSYYRGRSTDTQYF
TGTGCCAGCAGCTACTACAGGGGTCGAAGCACAGATACGCAGTATTTT
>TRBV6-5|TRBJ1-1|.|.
CASSYSQGGNTEAFF
TGTGCCAGCAGTTACTCCCAGGGCGGGAACACTGAAGCTTTCTTT
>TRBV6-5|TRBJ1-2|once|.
CASSFQGNFYGYTF
TGTGCCAGCAGCTTCCAGGGTAACTTCTATGGCTACACCTTC
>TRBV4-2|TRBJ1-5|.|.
CASSQDSRTVSNQPQHF
TGTGCCAGCAGCCAAGATTCTCGGACAGTTAGCAATCAGCCCCAGCATTTT
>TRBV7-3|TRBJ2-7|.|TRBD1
CASSPTGTLSYEQYF
TGTGCCAGCAGCCCGACAGGGACCCTTAGCTACGAGCAGTACTTC
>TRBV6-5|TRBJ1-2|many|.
CASESDFLGGYGYTF
TGTGCCAGCGAGTCAGATTTCCTGGGAGGTTATGGCTACACCTTC
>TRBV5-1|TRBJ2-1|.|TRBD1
CASSITGGSYNEQFF
TGCGCCAGCAGCATTACAGGGGGCTCCTACAATGAGCAGTTCTTC
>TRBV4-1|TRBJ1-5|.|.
CASSQELRGEGQPQHF
TGCGCCAGCAGCCAGGAACTAAGGGGTGAAGGTCAGCCCCAGCATTTT
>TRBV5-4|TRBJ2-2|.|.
CASFQGGTSANTGELFF
TGTGCCAGCTTTCAAGGAGGGACGTCCGCGAACACCGGGGAGCTGTTTTTT
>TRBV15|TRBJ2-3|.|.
CATSRNLAPQQYF
TGTGCCACCAGCAGAAATCTAGCTCCGCAGCAGTATTTT
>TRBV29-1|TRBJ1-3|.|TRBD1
CSARDSLSGNTIYF
TGCAGCGCCAGGGACAGCCTCTCTGGAAACACCATATATTTT
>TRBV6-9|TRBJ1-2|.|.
CASPRGGANYGYTF
TGTGCCTCCCCCCGCGGGGGAGCTAACTATGGCTACACCTTC
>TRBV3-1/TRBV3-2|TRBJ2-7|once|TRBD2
CASSPRTGLAVYEQYF
TGTGCCAGCAGCCCGCGAACAGGACTAGCGGTATACGAGCAGTACTTC
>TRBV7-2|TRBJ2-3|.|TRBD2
CASSLALAGSDTQYF
TGTGCCAGCAGCTTAGCACTAGCGGGGTCAGATACGCAGTATTTT
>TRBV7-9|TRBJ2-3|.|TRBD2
CASSLVAGGPDTQYF
TGTGCCAGCAGCTTAGTAGCGGGGGGGCCAGATACGCAGTATTTT
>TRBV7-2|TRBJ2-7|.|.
CASSLALGQGYEQYF
TGTGCCAGCAGCTTAGCGCTGGGGCAGGGCTACGAGCAGTACTTC
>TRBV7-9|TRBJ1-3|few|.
CASLLSRATGNTIYF
TGTGCCAGCCTTCTGTCGCGGGCAACTGGAAACACCATATATTTT
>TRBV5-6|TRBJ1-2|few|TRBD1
CASSLDRGANYGYTF
TGTGCCAGCAGCTTGGACAGGGGAGCTAACTATGGCTACACCTTC
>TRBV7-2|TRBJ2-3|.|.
CASSSSGTDTQYF
TGTGCCAGCAGCTCCAGCGGTACAGATACGCAGTATTTT
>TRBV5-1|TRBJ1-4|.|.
CASSLSGREKLFF
TGCGCCAGCAGCTTGTCAGGGAGGGAAAAACTGTTTTTT
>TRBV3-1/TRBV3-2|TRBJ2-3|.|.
CASSQEASTQYF
TGTGCCAGCAGCCAAGAAGCAAGTACGCAGTATTTT
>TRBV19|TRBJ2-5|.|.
CASTQGQSQETQYF
TGTGCCAGTACCCAAGGACAAAGCCAAGAGACCCAGTACTTC
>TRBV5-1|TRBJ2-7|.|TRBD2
CASSPGGGDSPGQYF
TGCGCCAGCAGCCCGGGGGGAGGCGACAGCCCGGGGCAGTACTTC
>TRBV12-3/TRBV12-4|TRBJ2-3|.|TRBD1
CASRDRGRDTQYF
TGTGCCAGCAGAGACAGGGGGAGGGATACGCAGTATTTT
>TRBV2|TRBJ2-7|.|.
CASNRGTEEQYF
TGTGCCAGCAACCGGGGGACGGAAGAGCAGTACTTC
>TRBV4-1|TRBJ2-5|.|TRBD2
CASSQGGMGLRETQYF
TGCGCCAGCAGCCAAGGGGGAATGGGACTAAGGGAGACCCAGTACTTC
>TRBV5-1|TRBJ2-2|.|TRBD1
CASSWAGTGGNTGELFF
TGCGCCAGCAGCTGGGCCGGGACAGGGGGCAACACCGGGGAGCTGTTTTTT
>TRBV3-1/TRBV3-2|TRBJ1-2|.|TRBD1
CASSHGTDGDYGYTF
TGTGCCAGCAGCCACGGGACAGATGGGGACTATGGCTACACCTTC
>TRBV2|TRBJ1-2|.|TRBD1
CASSSTGGGYGYTF
TGTGCCAGCAGCTCGACAGGGGGAGGCTATGGCTACACCTTC
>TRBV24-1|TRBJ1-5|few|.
CATSDGQGRVRQPQHF
TGTGCCACCAGTGACGGGCAGGGGCGAGTTCGACAGCCCCAGCATTTT
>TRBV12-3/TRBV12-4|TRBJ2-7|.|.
CASSLGRTYEQYF
TGTGCCAGCAGTTTGGGCAGAACCTACGAGCAGTACTTC
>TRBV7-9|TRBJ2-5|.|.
CASSTPGGETQYF
TGTGCCAGCAGCACCCCGGGCGGGGAGACCCAGTACTTC
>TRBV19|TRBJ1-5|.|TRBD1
CASSIGDSDQPQHF
TGTGCCAGTAGTATAGGGGACAGTGATCAGCCCCAGCATTTT
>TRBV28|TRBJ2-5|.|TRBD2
CASSDFRGLANRGTQYF
TGTGCCAGCAGTGATTTCCGAGGACTAGCGAACCGAGGGACCCAGTACTTC
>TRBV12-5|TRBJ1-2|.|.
CASGLVGHGQGDGYTF
TGTGCTAGTGGTTTGGTAGGCCATGGGCAGGGCGATGGCTACACCTTC
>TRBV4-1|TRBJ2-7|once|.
CASSQARGRGSYEQYF
TGCGCCAGCAGCCAAGCCCGTGGCCGCGGCTCCTACGAGCAGTACTTC
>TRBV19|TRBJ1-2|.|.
CASSIDLGGMNYGYTF
TGTGCCAGTAGTATAGATCTTGGAGGGATGAACTATGGCTACACCTTC
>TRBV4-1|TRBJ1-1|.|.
CASSQVGVNTEAFF
TGCGCCAGCAGCCAAGTAGGGGTCAACACTGAAGCTTTCTTT
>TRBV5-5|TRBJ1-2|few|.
CASSLLQEGNYGYTF
TGTGCCAGCAGCTTGTTACAGGAAGGAAACTATGGCTACACCTTC
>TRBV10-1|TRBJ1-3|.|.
CASRDPFSGTGSSGNTIYF
TGCGCCAGCAGGGACCCCTTCAGCGGGACCGGCAGCTCTGGAAACACCATATATTTT
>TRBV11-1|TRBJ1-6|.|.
CASSLAWGNSPLHF
TGTGCCAGCAGCTTAGCTTGGGGCAATTCACCCCTCCACTTT
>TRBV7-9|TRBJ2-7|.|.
CASSSTEVSYEQYF
TGTGCCAGCAGCTCGACAGAAGTCTCCTACGAGCAGTACTTC
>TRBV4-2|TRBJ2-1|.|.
CASSQGLSYNEQFF
TGTGCCAGCAGCCAAGGACTATCTTACAATGAGCAGTTCTTC
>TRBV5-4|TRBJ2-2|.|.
CASRKRGFDTGELFF
TGTGCCAGCAGGAAAAGGGGGTTCGACACCGGGGAGCTGTTTTTT
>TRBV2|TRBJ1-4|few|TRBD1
CASSPLTGGEEKLFF
TGTGCCAGCAGTCCGTTGACAGGGGGGGAGGAAAAACTGTTTTTT
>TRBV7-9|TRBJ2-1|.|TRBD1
CASSSPTSGQGRFF
TGTGCCAGCAGCTCACCCACCTCCGGACAGGGGAGGTTCTTC
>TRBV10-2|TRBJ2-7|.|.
CASSLSTYEQYF
TGCGCCAGCAGTCTATCTACCTACGAGCAGTACTTC
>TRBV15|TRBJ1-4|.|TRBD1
CATSRTQGASEKLFF
TGTGCCACCAGCAGAACCCAGGGGGCGTCTGAAAAACTGTTTTTT
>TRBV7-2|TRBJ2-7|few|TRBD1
CASRDADRGGYEQYF
TGTGCCAGCAGAGATGCGGACAGGGGAGGCTACGAGCAGTACTTC
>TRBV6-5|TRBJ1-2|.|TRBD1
CASSQARGDGYTF
TGTGCCAGCAGTCAGGCCAGGGGGGATGGCTACACCTTC
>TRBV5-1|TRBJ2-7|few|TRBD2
CASSPTSGGPSSYEQYF
TGCGCCAGCAGCCCTACTAGCGGGGGACCTAGCTCCTACGAGCAGTACTTC
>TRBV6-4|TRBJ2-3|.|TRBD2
CASSEEAGGPDTQYF
TGTGCCAGCAGTGAAGAGGCGGGGGGTCCAGATACGCAGTATTTT
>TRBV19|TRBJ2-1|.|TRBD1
CASMLGGLYNEQFF
TGTGCCAGTATGTTAGGGGGCCTCTACAATGAGCAGTTCTTC
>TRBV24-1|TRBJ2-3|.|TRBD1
CATSDFQGAGTDTQYF
TGTGCCACCAGTGATTTCCAGGGGGCCGGCACAGATACGCAGTATTTT